These T cell receptor beta chains were read from a single sample in a study of cytomegalovirus exposure and HLA in healthy donors. Repertoires were generated with immunoSEQ multiplex PCR, while TCRdb's copy carries only in-frame clones and drops some. Of 100,000 or so clones listed, roughly 70% were seen once; the top ten hold around 1.3%. The sample was PBMCs. The source is a man aged 40-49 years in good health and CMV-seronegative. The CDR3 runs from the conserved cysteine through the conserved F or W. D genes are given only for firm matches. Size is omitted from some rows. Given values are once, few, many or a class for expanded clones.

J gene,D gene,V gene,clone size,CDR3 DNA,CDR3 protein
TRBJ2-1,TRBD1,TRBV6-6,NA,TGTGCCAGCAGTTACAGAGTCCCGGGACAGGTAGATGAGCAGTTCTTC,CASSYRVPGQVDEQFF
TRBJ2-7,TRBD1,TRBV5-1,NA,TGCGCCAGCAGCTTCGGGACAGGGACATACGAGCAGTACTTC,CASSFGTGTYEQYF
TRBJ2-3,NA,TRBV12-2,few,TGTGCAAGTCGCTTAGCTATCCGGGGTATATCGCCTAGCACAGATACGCAGTATTTT,CASRLAIRGISPSTDTQYF
TRBJ2-5,TRBD2,TRBV7-2,NA,TGTGCCAGCAGCCGCGGGGGGGCTGGGGGGGAGACCCAGTACTTC,CASSRGGAGGETQYF
TRBJ1-4,NA,TRBV5-4,NA,TGTGCCAGCAGCTTGGACAGGGTGGATGAAAAACTGTTTTTT,CASSLDRVDEKLFF
TRBJ2-3,NA,TRBV6-6,NA,TGTGCCAGCAGTTACCGAGCGGGTCCAGATACGCAGTATTTT,CASSYRAGPDTQYF
TRBJ1-6,TRBD1,TRBV7-9,NA,TGTGCCAGCAGCTTAAGGAGAGGGGGCCGGTATGGTAATTCACCCCTCCACTTT,CASSLRRGGRYGNSPLHF
TRBJ1-1,NA,TRBV18,NA,TGTGCCAGCTCCCTTGGCGGGGACCCGAGTCCTTTCTTT,CASSLGGDPSPFF
TRBJ2-7,TRBD1,TRBV5-1,NA,TGCGCCAGCAGCTTCGGGACAGGGGACTACGAGCAGTACTTC,CASSFGTGDYEQYF
TRBJ2-7,NA,TRBV7-2,NA,TGTGCCAGCAGCTCCTCCTCGGGACTTGCCTCCTACGAGCAGTACTTC,CASSSSSGLASYEQYF
TRBJ2-7,TRBD2,TRBV5-4,few,TGTGCCAGCAGCTTTAGCGGGGGGTGGGAGCAGTACTTC,CASSFSGGWEQYF
TRBJ1-5,NA,TRBV7-9,NA,TGTGCCAGCAGCTTAGGGGACACAGACAATCAGCCCCAGCATTTT,CASSLGDTDNQPQHF
TRBJ2-5,NA,TRBV28,NA,TGTGCCAGCAGTGGCGCAGGGACAAAAAACCAGTACTTC,CASSGAGTKNQYF
TRBJ2-2,NA,TRBV19,NA,TGTGCCACCACGCAGGGTTTGTTCGGGGAGCTGTTTTTT,CATTQGLFGELFF
TRBJ2-5,TRBD1,TRBV4-3,NA,TGCGCCAGCAGCCCATCCAGGGGGACAGGGGGTGAGACCCAGTACTTC,CASSPSRGTGGETQYF
TRBJ1-5,NA,TRBV29-1,NA,TGCAGCGTTCCCCAACAGCCGAGCAATCAGCCCCAGCATTTT,CSVPQQPSNQPQHF
TRBJ1-2,NA,TRBV7-9,NA,TGTGCCAGCAGCGGCGGGGGGAGGGGACCCTATGGCTACACCTTC,CASSGGGRGPYGYTF
TRBJ2-1,TRBD2,TRBV9,NA,TGTGCCAGCAGCGTAGAGGCTAGCGGGCTCAGGGCCCACAATGAGCAGTTCTTC,CASSVEASGLRAHNEQFF
TRBJ1-1,NA,TRBV4-1,NA,TGCGCCAGCAGCCAGGACGGGTTAGGGGGCACTGAAGCTTTCTTT,CASSQDGLGGTEAFF
TRBJ2-7,NA,TRBV29-1,NA,TGCAGCGTTGGATCTCAGGGCTACGAGCAGTACTTC,CSVGSQGYEQYF
TRBJ1-6,NA,TRBV12-2,NA,TGTGCAAGTCGCTTATCTAGGGTGGAGACAGTAGATTCACCCCTCCACTTT,CASRLSRVETVDSPLHF
TRBJ2-7,TRBD2,TRBV4-2,NA,TGTGCCAGCAGCCATGTAGCGGGAGAGTACGAGCAGTACTTC,CASSHVAGEYEQYF
TRBJ2-1,NA,TRBV7-9,NA,TGTGCCAGCAGCTTACGGGAGAGTTACAATGAGCAGTTCTTC,CASSLRESYNEQFF
TRBJ2-1,TRBD1,TRBV6-5,NA,TGTGCCAGCAGTTACTCCGGGACAGGGCCCTACAATGAGCAGTTCTTC,CASSYSGTGPYNEQFF
TRBJ2-3,TRBD1,TRBV7-3,once,TGTGCCAGCAGCTTATATAGGACAGGGGGCACAGATACGCAGTATTTT,CASSLYRTGGTDTQYF
TRBJ1-5,NA,TRBV25-1,few,TGTGCCAGCAGTGTGGACAGCCCAAAGGGGCCAAATCAGCCCCAGCATTTT,CASSVDSPKGPNQPQHF
TRBJ2-3,NA,TRBV5-6,NA,TGTGCCAGCAGCTGGCCGACCCCAGGGGCACGAACAGATACGCAGTATTTT,CASSWPTPGARTDTQYF
TRBJ2-7,TRBD2,TRBV9,NA,TGTGCCAGCAGCGCGTGGGGGGAGGGCCACTACGAGCAGTACTTC,CASSAWGEGHYEQYF
TRBJ1-2,TRBD1,TRBV6-5,NA,TGTGCCAGCAGTTACTCGGGGACAGACTATGGCTACACCTTC,CASSYSGTDYGYTF
TRBJ2-5,TRBD2,TRBV7-2,NA,TGTGCCAGCAGCTTAGATACCGGGAGGGAGACCCAGTACTTC,CASSLDTGRETQYF
TRBJ1-1,NA,TRBV7-9,NA,TGTGCCAGCAGCTTAGACCCGGACACTGAAGCTTTCTTT,CASSLDPDTEAFF
TRBJ2-1,TRBD2,TRBV5-1,NA,TGCGCCAGCAGCAACGCAGCGGGAGGCGAGCAGTTCTTC,CASSNAAGGEQFF
TRBJ2-7,NA,TRBV7-2,NA,TGTGCCAGCAGCAGTACTCCCCAAGGAGGCTCCTACGAGCAGTACTTC,CASSSTPQGGSYEQYF
TRBJ2-1,TRBD1,TRBV7-2,NA,TGTGCCAGCAGCTTAGACAGGGGGCGCAATGAGCAGTTCTTC,CASSLDRGRNEQFF
TRBJ2-3,NA,TRBV19,NA,TGTGCCAGTAGTATTGAGGTTCGCTCGGATACGCAGTATTTT,CASSIEVRSDTQYF
TRBJ1-4,NA,TRBV5-8,few,TGTGCCAGCAGCTTGTCTAGAGCAACTAATGAAAAACTGTTTTTT,CASSLSRATNEKLFF
TRBJ2-2,TRBD1,TRBV29-1,NA,TGCAGCGTGAGGACAGGGATCAAGACCGGGGAGCTGTTTTTT,CSVRTGIKTGELFF
TRBJ1-2,NA,TRBV9,once,TGTGCCAGCAGCGTAGGGACACAAACTAACTATGGCTACACCTTC,CASSVGTQTNYGYTF
TRBJ1-2,TRBD1,TRBV7-2,NA,TGTGCCAGCAGCTTAGTGGGGACAGGGGGCGGTGGCTACACCTTC,CASSLVGTGGGGYTF
TRBJ2-3,NA,TRBV7-3,NA,TGTGCCAGCAGCCCCTCGGGGACTAGCACAGATACGCAGTATTTT,CASSPSGTSTDTQYF
TRBJ1-5,TRBD1,TRBV9,few,TGTGCCAGCAGCGCAACAGCCGGGACAGGGGTTCAGCCCCAGCATTTT,CASSATAGTGVQPQHF
TRBJ2-5,NA,TRBV18,NA,TGTGCCAGCTCACCGGTCTCAGGGGCAGAGACCCAGTACTTC,CASSPVSGAETQYF
TRBJ2-1,TRBD2,TRBV11-2,NA,TGTGCCAGCAGCCCCGACTCGCGGGAGGAGTTCTTC,CASSPDSREEFF
TRBJ2-3,NA,TRBV7-9,NA,TGTGCCAGCAGCTCTAACCTCCAATTTTCCACAGATACGCAGTATTTT,CASSSNLQFSTDTQYF
TRBJ2-2,TRBD1,TRBV29-1,NA,TGCAGCGTGTCTCCGCCGGGACAGGACAATTCACGGGGGGAGCTGTTTTTT,CSVSPPGQDNSRGELFF
TRBJ2-2,NA,TRBV11-3,NA,TGTGCCAGCAGCTTAGGAGGGGGTTCCGGGGAGCTGTTTTTT,CASSLGGGSGELFF
TRBJ1-1,TRBD1,TRBV7-8,NA,TGTGCCAGCAGCCCATGGGACAGGGTTGGCACTGAAGCTTTCTTT,CASSPWDRVGTEAFF
TRBJ1-5,TRBD1,TRBV28,NA,TGTGCCAGCAGTTCCCGACAGGGCCTAAGCCAGCCCCAGCATTTT,CASSSRQGLSQPQHF
TRBJ2-1,TRBD2,TRBV5-6,NA,TGTGCCAGCATCAATATAGCGGGAGGGCCTTACAATGAGCAGTTCTTC,CASINIAGGPYNEQFF
TRBJ2-3,TRBD2,TRBV5-1,NA,TGCGCCAGCAGCTTGGCAGCGGGGTCAGATACGCAGTATTTT,CASSLAAGSDTQYF
TRBJ1-5,TRBD1,TRBV5-1,once,TGCGCCAGCAGCTTGGGACCGGACAGGGTGGGGCAGCCCCAGCATTTT,CASSLGPDRVGQPQHF